The rows below give T cell receptor beta chains drawn from one sample of a study of cytomegalovirus exposure and HLA in healthy donors. Method: immunoSEQ multiplex PCR; TCRdb's copy keeps in-frame clones and lacks some. The sample lists under 200,000 clones, approximately 12% occurring once. Sequenced sample: PBMCs. These receptors were taken from a man aged 50-60 years in good health and CMV-seropositive. The CDR3 runs from the conserved cysteine through the conserved F or W. Fields, in order: J gene, D gene, clone size, V gene, CDR3 DNA, CDR3 protein. D genes are given only for firm matches. Size tells how often a clone was seen (once, few, many) or the class of an expanded clone, and some rows leave it out.

>TRBJ2-5|TRBD1|few|TRBV18
TGTGCCAGCTCGCTGACAGGGAAAGAGACCCAGTACTTC
CASSLTGKETQYF
>TRBJ2-5|.|once|TRBV19
TGTGCCAGTAGTCCCCTTGGGGCAGGGTCGGAGACCCAGTACTTC
CASSPLGAGSETQYF
>TRBJ1-2|.|few|TRBV9
TGTGCCAGCAGCGCTCGCAGGGTAATGAGTGGCTACACCTTC
CASSARRVMSGYTF
>TRBJ1-6|.|.|TRBV5-6
TGTGCCAGCAGACCTGACAGAGCCCTTAATTCACCCCTCCACTTT
CASRPDRALNSPLHF
>TRBJ2-3|TRBD2|once|TRBV4-3
TGCGCCAGCAGCCAGGACCGGACTAGCGGGGGGGGTGATACGCAGTATTTT
CASSQDRTSGGGDTQYF
>TRBJ1-5|.|few|TRBV6-5
TGTGCCAGCAGCCCCCGCGGACAGAGCAATCAGCCCCAGCATTTT
CASSPRGQSNQPQHF
>TRBJ1-1|.|few|TRBV2
TGTGCCAGCACCCCGGTTGCGGGGCACACTGAAGCTTTCTTT
CASTPVAGHTEAFF
>TRBJ2-3|TRBD2|.|TRBV19
TGTGCCAGTAGTATCCGGGCTAGCGGGCTGTCCACAGATACGCAGTATTTT
CASSIRASGLSTDTQYF
>TRBJ1-2|.|few|TRBV7-9
TGTGCCAGCACAGACTTTAACTATGGCTACACCTTC
CASTDFNYGYTF
>TRBJ2-7|TRBD2|few|TRBV9
TGTGCCAGCAGCGTAGGATCGCGGGGGAATTCCTACGAGCAGTACTTC
CASSVGSRGNSYEQYF
>TRBJ1-2|.|few|TRBV30
TGTGCCTGGAGTTACCCGGGAAGCTTAGGCTACACCTTC
CAWSYPGSLGYTF
>TRBJ2-7|.|.|TRBV30
TGTGCCTGGAGTGAGGCGGGACTCCCGAAGCAGTACTTC
CAWSEAGLPKQYF
>TRBJ1-2|.|.|TRBV28
TGTGCCAGCAGTTTATGGGGGGCGTATGGCTACACCTTC
CASSLWGAYGYTF
>TRBJ2-6|.|few|TRBV7-9
TGTGCCAGCAGCAAACAGGGTAACCTAGTGGCTGGGGCCAACGTCCTGACTTTC
CASSKQGNLVAGANVLTF
>TRBJ2-1|.|.|TRBV28
TGTGCCAGCAGTTTACACGGGTTGAGCAATGAGCAGTTCTTC
CASSLHGLSNEQFF
>TRBJ1-6|TRBD1|.|TRBV7-9
TGTGCCAGCAGCCCGGGACAGGGGGCTGCCCCTTTGGCACCCCTCCACTTT
CASSPGQGAAPLAPLHF
>TRBJ2-7|TRBD1|.|TRBV7-2
TGTGCCAGCAGCCCGGGACAGGGGGTCTGGTACGAGCAGTACTTC
CASSPGQGVWYEQYF
>TRBJ1-6|.|.|TRBV19
TGTGCCAGTAATACAGGCCTTTCACCCCTCCACTTT
CASNTGLSPLHF
>TRBJ1-1|.|few|TRBV5-1
TGCGCCAGCAGCTTGGGGACAGTGAACACTGAAGCTTTCTTT
CASSLGTVNTEAFF
>TRBJ2-1|TRBD2|few|TRBV7-2
TGTGCCAGCAGCCCACTAGCGGGGGGCACCTACAATGAGCAGTTCTTC
CASSPLAGGTYNEQFF
>TRBJ1-5|.|.|TRBV9
TGTGCCAGCAGCGTAGGAGGGAGCGGCAATCAGCCCCAGCATTTT
CASSVGGSGNQPQHF
>TRBJ1-2|TRBD1|many|TRBV6-4
TGTGCCAGCAGCCGGGACAGGAACTATGGCTACACCTTC
CASSRDRNYGYTF
>TRBJ2-2|.|few|TRBV7-9
TGTGCCAGCAGCTTAGGACAGAGTAGCACCGGGGAGCTGTTTTTT
CASSLGQSSTGELFF
>TRBJ1-1|.|.|TRBV7-9
TGTGCCAGCAGCTTAAACTTTCAGGGACTTCGCGCTGAAGCTTTCTTT
CASSLNFQGLRAEAFF
>TRBJ2-1|TRBD2|.|TRBV29-1
TGCAGCGTAGGGGGTGCGGGGGGGTACAATGAGCAGTTCTTC
CSVGGAGGYNEQFF
>TRBJ2-1|TRBD1|.|TRBV9
TGTGCCAGCAGCGTAGGGACAGGGGGAAAACCCTACAATGAGCAGTTCTTC
CASSVGTGGKPYNEQFF
>TRBJ1-2|TRBD1|few|TRBV7-2
TGTGCCAGCAGCTTATCCGGCAGGGGGCATGGCTACACCTTC
CASSLSGRGHGYTF
>TRBJ2-2|.|few|TRBV27
TGTGCCAGCAGCCCGAACCCGGCAGGGGCGGGGGAGCTGTTTTTT
CASSPNPAGAGELFF
>TRBJ1-2|TRBD1|few|TRBV4-3
TGCGCCAGCAGCCAAGATGGACAGGCGAGGGGCTACACCTTC
CASSQDGQARGYTF
>TRBJ2-2|.|few|TRBV5-4
TGTGCCAGCAGCTTGCAGAACACCGGGGAGCTGTTTTTT
CASSLQNTGELFF
>TRBJ2-7|.|.|TRBV19
TGTGCCAGTACCCCATCCGGGGTTAGCTCCTACGAGCAGTACTTC
CASTPSGVSSYEQYF
>TRBJ1-6|TRBD1|.|TRBV11-3
TGTGCCAGCAGCTTATTAACTGGACAGGGGAATTCACCCCTCCACTTT
CASSLLTGQGNSPLHF
>TRBJ2-1|TRBD1|.|TRBV9
TGTGCCAGCAGCGAAGTTGGTCAGGGGGTTGAGCAGTTCTTC
CASSEVGQGVEQFF
>TRBJ2-1|.|few|TRBV7-9
TGTGCCAGCAGCTTAAACAGGGAGGGGGATGAGCAGTTCTTC
CASSLNREGDEQFF
>TRBJ2-6|TRBD1|.|TRBV5-1
TGCGCCAGCAGCCACCGCCGCGGACAGGGAGGCTCTGGGGCCAACGTCCTGACTTTC
CASSHRRGQGGSGANVLTF
>TRBJ2-5|.|once|TRBV6-1
TGTGCCAGCAGTGAAGCGCAGGTCGTGAAGACCCAGTACTTC
CASSEAQVVKTQYF
>TRBJ2-1|.|.|TRBV18
TGTGCCAGCTCAACAGGGGGGGGGTCCTACAATGAGCAGTTCTTC
CASSTGGGSYNEQFF
>TRBJ2-6|TRBD2|.|TRBV7-2
TGTGCCAGCAGAGCGGGGGCTGGGGCCAACGTCCTGACTTTC
CASRAGAGANVLTF
>TRBJ1-5|TRBD1|.|TRBV7-2
TGTGCCAGCAGCAGCCGGGACAGGGAGAAGCCCCAGCATTTT
CASSSRDREKPQHF
>TRBJ2-1|TRBD2|.|TRBV5-4
TGTGCCAGCAGCTTGGACCCCAGATCTAGCGGGTTATACAATGAGCAGTTCTTC
CASSLDPRSSGLYNEQFF
>TRBJ1-2|.|.|TRBV10-3
TGTGCCATCACTCCCTGGGCAACAGCTGAGGAAGGGGGCTATGGCTACACCTTC
CAITPWATAEEGGYGYTF